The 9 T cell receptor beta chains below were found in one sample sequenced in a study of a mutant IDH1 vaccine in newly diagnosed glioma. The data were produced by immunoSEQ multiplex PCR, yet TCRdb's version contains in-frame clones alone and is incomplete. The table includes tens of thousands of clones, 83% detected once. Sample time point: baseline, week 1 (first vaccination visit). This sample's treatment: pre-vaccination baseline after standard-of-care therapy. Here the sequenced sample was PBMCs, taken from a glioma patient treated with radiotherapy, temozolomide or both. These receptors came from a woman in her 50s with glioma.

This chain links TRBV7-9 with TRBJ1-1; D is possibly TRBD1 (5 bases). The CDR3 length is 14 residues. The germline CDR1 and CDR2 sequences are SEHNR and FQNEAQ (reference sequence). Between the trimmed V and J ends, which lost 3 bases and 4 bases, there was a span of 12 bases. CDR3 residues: CASSLRQSGTEAFF. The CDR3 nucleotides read TGTGCCAGCAGCTTGCGACAGTCGGGCACTGAAGCTTTCTTT.

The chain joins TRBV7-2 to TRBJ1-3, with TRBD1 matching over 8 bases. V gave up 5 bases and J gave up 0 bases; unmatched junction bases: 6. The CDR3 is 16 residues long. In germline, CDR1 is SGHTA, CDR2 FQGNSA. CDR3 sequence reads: CASSPLQGGSGNTIYF. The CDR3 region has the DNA TGTGCCAGCAGCCCACTACAGGGGGGCTCTGGAAACACCATATATTTT.

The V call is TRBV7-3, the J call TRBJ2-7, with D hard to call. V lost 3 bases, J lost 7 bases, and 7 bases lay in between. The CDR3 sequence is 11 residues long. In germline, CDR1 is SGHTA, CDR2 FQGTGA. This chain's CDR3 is CASSLQAEQYF. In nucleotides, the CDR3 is TGTGCCAGCAGCTTGCAGGCTGAGCAGTACTTC.

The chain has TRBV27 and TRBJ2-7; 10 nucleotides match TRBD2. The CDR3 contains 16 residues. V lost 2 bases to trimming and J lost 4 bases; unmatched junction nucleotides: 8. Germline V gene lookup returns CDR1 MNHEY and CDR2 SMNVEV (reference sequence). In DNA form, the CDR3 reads TGTGCCAGCAGTTTAACAGCAGGACTAGCGGAGTACGAGCAGTACTTC. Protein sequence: CASSLTAGLAEYEQYF.

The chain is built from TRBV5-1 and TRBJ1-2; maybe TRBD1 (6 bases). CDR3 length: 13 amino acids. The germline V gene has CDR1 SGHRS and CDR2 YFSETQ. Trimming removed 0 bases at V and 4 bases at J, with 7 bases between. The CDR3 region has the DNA TGCGCCAGCAGCTTGGCAGGGGTCTATGGCTACACCTTC. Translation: CASSLAGVYGYTF.

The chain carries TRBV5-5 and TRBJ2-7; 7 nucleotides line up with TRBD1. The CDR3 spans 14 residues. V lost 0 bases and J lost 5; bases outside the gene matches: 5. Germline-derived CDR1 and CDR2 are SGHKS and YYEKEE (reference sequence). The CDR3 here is CASSLGDRENEQYF. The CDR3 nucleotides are TGTGCCAGCAGCTTGGGTGACAGGGAGAACGAGCAGTACTTC.

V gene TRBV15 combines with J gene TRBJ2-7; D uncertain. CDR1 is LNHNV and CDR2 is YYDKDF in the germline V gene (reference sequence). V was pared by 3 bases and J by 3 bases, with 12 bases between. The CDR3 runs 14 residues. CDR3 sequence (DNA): TGTGCCACCAGCAGGGACCTTTGGGGCTACGAGCAGTACTTC. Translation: CATSRDLWGYEQYF.

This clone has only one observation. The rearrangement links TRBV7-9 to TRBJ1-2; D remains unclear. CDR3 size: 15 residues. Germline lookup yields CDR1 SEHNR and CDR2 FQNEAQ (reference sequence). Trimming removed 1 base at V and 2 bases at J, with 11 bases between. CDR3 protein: CASSLVAGGNYGYTF. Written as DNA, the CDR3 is TGTGCCAGCAGCTTAGTCGCAGGCGGAAACTATGGCTACACCTTC.

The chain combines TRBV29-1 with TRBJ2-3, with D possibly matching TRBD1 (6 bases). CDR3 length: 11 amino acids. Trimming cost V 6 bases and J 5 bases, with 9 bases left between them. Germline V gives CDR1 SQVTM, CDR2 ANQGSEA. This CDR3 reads CSVLRGDTQYF. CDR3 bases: TGCAGCGTACTCAGGGGAGATACGCAGTATTTT.